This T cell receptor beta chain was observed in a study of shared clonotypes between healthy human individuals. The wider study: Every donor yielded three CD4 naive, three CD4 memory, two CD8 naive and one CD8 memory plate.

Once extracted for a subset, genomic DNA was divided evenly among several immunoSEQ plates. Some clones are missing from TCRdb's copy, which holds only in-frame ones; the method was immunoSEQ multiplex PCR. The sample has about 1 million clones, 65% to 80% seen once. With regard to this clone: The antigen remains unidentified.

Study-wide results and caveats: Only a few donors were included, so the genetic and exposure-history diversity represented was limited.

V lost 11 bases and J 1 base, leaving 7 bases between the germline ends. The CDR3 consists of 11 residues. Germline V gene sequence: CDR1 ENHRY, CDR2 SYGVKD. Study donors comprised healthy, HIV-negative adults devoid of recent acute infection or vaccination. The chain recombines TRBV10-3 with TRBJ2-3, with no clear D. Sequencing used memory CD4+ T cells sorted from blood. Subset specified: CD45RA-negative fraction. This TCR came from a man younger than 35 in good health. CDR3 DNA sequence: TGTGCCTCCAAGGGCACAGATACGCAGTATTTT. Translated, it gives CASKGTDTQYF.